The source of this T cell receptor beta chain is a study of T-cell memory formation after mild COVID-19. Study background: Among the donors, TCR clusters were largely specific to each donor.

Via MiXCR, TCRdb re-called the 5' RACE reads, giving one row per CDR3 protein. The sample lists 150,000 or so distinct CDR3 sequences, roughly 10% occurring once. Whole-study findings and limits: Those CD4+ clones that contracted were mainly in CM and EM (CD8+ ones in EMRA). Pre-infection memory harbored some responding clones, suggesting cross-reactive memory joined. Among clones contracting day 15 to 85, CD4/CD8 was balanced, whereas later expanders leaned CD4+.

This CDR3 contains 16 residues. Losses at the gene ends were 6 bases for V and 4 bases for J; bases not matched to a gene: 9. The V gene's germline CDR1 is SEHNR and CDR2 FQNEAQ (reference sequence). Comments on this clonotype: Antigen specificity is unknown.

V usage is TRBV7-9 and J usage is TRBJ2-6, with TRBD1 matching 7 bases. The origin of this receptor is a man between 18 and 29 years old who had mild COVID-19 (a few samples of this study predate the infection). Cell type and time point are not known. The sequencing input was PBMCs or a T cell subset sorted from them (not recorded which). CDR3 region: CASRQTGEGGANVLTF. CDR3 in DNA: TGTGCCAGCAGGCAAACAGGGGAAGGAGGGGCCAACGTCCTGACTTTC.